Listed below are T cell receptor beta chains from one sample, sequenced in a study of T cells in Graves' hyperthyroidism and ophthalmopathy. TCRdb analysed the multiplex PCR reads with MiXCR anew, one entry per CDR3 protein. The sample records some 530,000 distinct CDR3 sequences, around a fifth being singletons. Input material: blood. These receptors originate from a woman aged 70-85 years with Graves' ophthalmopathy. Both conserved end residues are part of each CDR3. A D gene is named only where the DNA matches it firmly. Expanded clones are given a class, and other clones once, few, many or no size at all.

D	V	size	J	DNA	CDR3
-	TRBV12-3/TRBV12-4	-	TRBJ2-2	TGTGCCAGCATCGGGAGCTGGGCCGGGGAGCTGTTTTTT	CASIGSWAGELFF
-	TRBV6-2/TRBV6-3	few	TRBJ1-5	TGTGCCAGCATGGCAGGAGAGTATAGCAATCAGCCCCAGCATTTT	CASMAGEYSNQPQHF
-	TRBV6-1	many	TRBJ1-5	TGTGCCAGCAGAGTGGGCGCGGGAGGGTCGAGCAATCAGCCCCAGCATTTT	CASRVGAGGSSNQPQHF
-	TRBV30	few	TRBJ1-1	TGTGCCTGGAGTGTCCCGGGGGCCGATCCTGAAGCTTTCTTT	CAWSVPGADPEAFF
-	TRBV7-8	few	TRBJ1-1	TGTGCCAGCAGCTTAATCTGGGGCACTGAAGCTTTCTTT	CASSLIWGTEAFF
-	TRBV29-1	-	TRBJ1-1	TGCAGCGTTGTGGGCGGACTGAACACTGAAGCTTTCTTT	CSVVGGLNTEAFF
TRBD2	TRBV7-8	-	TRBJ2-7	TGTGCCAGCAGCATGCCGGGACTAGCGGGGAGCTCCTACGAGCAGTACTTC	CASSMPGLAGSSYEQYF
-	TRBV24-1	few	TRBJ1-5	TGTGCCACCAGTGACCCCTCCGGGGGGGCCGGGCCCCAGCATTTT	CATSDPSGGAGPQHF
-	TRBV7-3	few	TRBJ2-5	TGTGCCAGCAGCCGCAACCCCACTAGCTGGGAGACCCAGTACTTC	CASSRNPTSWETQYF
-	TRBV7-2	-	TRBJ1-1	TGTGCCAGCAGCTCCTTGGGTCTCGGGGAAGCTTTCTTT	CASSSLGLGEAFF
TRBD1	TRBV5-4	-	TRBJ2-5	TGTGCCAGCAGGTCGGGGCGGACAGGGCACGAGACCCAGTACTTC	CASRSGRTGHETQYF
-	TRBV7-2	few	TRBJ2-3	TGTGCCAGCAGCCCCCCCGGCGGGTTACCCTCAACAGATACGCAGTATTTT	CASSPPGGLPSTDTQYF
-	TRBV3-1	many	TRBJ2-1	TGTGCCAGCAGTCGCCGGAATGAGCAGTTCTTC	CASSRRNEQFF
-	TRBV28	many	TRBJ1-1	TGTGCCAGCAGTTTAGGGTTAGGTGAAGCTTTCTTT	CASSLGLGEAFF
-	TRBV20-1	few	TRBJ2-5	TGCAGTGCCCCACGAAGGAAACAAGAGACCCAGTACTTC	CSAPRRKQETQYF
-	TRBV28	few	TRBJ1-2	TGTGCCAGCAGTTGGACAATAAACTATGGCTACACCTTC	CASSWTINYGYTF
-	TRBV7-8	-	TRBJ1-4	TGTGCCAGCAGCTTAGGGGGCAAAATGAGGGAAAAACTGTTTTTT	CASSLGGKMREKLFF
-	TRBV7-2	many	TRBJ1-1	TGTGCCAGCAGCCCGGGACATGTGAACACTGAAGCTTTCTTT	CASSPGHVNTEAFF
TRBD2	TRBV20-1	few	TRBJ2-3	TGCAGTGCCGTCAGCGGGAGGGCCACAGATACGCAGTATTTT	CSAVSGRATDTQYF
-	TRBV6-1	few	TRBJ1-1	TGTGCCAGCAGAGATCGACAGGAGTACTCTGAAGCTTTCTTT	CASRDRQEYSEAFF
-	TRBV11-3	few	TRBJ2-1	TGTGCCAGCAGCTCCGACCCGAGCTCCTACAATGAGCAGTTCTTC	CASSSDPSSYNEQFF
TRBD1	TRBV27	few	TRBJ1-4	TGTGCCAGCAGTCTGGGCCAGGGGGTGGGAAAACTGTTTTTT	CASSLGQGVGKLFF
-	TRBV5-4	-	TRBJ1-5	TGTGCCAGCAGCTCCGGGACGCTTAGCAATCAGCCCCAGCATTTT	CASSSGTLSNQPQHF
-	TRBV6-1	-	TRBJ1-2	TGTGCCAGCAGTTCCCGACAGGCCATCGGGGAAGGCTACACCTTC	CASSSRQAIGEGYTF
-	TRBV4-1	few	TRBJ2-5	TGCGCCAGCAGCCAAACACCGAGGGCGACCCAGTACTTC	CASSQTPRATQYF
-	TRBV30	once	TRBJ2-1	TGTGCCTGTCGACGGGGGATGGTTGAGCAGTTCTTC	CACRRGMVEQFF
-	TRBV3-1	few	TRBJ1-6	TGTGCCAGCAGCCAAGATGAAGCACCCCTCCACTTT	CASSQDEAPLHF
TRBD1	TRBV6-1	-	TRBJ1-2	TGTGCCAGCAGCCCAAACGGTCGGACAGGGCAAGCTAACTATGGCTACACCTTC	CASSPNGRTGQANYGYTF
-	TRBV11-2	many	TRBJ1-5	TGTGCCAGCAGCTCGGACTTGACTGTGCATTTT	CASSSDLTVHF
-	TRBV10-3	-	TRBJ2-7	TGTGCCATCAGTGATCTACAGGCTAAGAACGAGCAGTACTTC	CAISDLQAKNEQYF
-	TRBV2	many	TRBJ1-1	TGTGCCAGCAGTGAAAGCGGTATCCAGGGAGTAGCTTTCTTT	CASSESGIQGVAFF
TRBD1	TRBV12-3/TRBV12-4	-	TRBJ1-3	TGTGCCAGCAGTTTGCGGACAGGCTCTGGAAACACCATATATTTT	CASSLRTGSGNTIYF
TRBD1	TRBV25-1	few	TRBJ2-7	TGTGCCAGCAGCGGGACAGGGGTCACCTACGAGCAGTACTTC	CASSGTGVTYEQYF
-	TRBV20-1	-	TRBJ2-4	TGCAGTGCAACAGGGATGCGAACCAAAAACATTCAGTACTTC	CSATGMRTKNIQYF
TRBD1	TRBV6-1	-	TRBJ2-1	TGTGCCAGCAGGGACAGGATTTACAATGAGCAGTTCTTC	CASRDRIYNEQFF
-	TRBV5-4	-	TRBJ1-2	TGTGCCAGCAGCTTAGCCGACGTCTCCTATGGCTACACCTTC	CASSLADVSYGYTF
TRBD2	TRBV5-1	many	TRBJ2-2	TGCGCCAGCAGCGCCGGACTAGCAGTCACCGGGGAGCTGTTTTTT	CASSAGLAVTGELFF
TRBD1	TRBV28	-	TRBJ2-2	TGTACCAGCAGGCCAGGGACAGGAAACACCGGGGAGCTGTTTTTT	CTSRPGTGNTGELFF
-	TRBV30	many	TRBJ2-7	TGTGCCTGGAGTTCCTCTTGGGAGCAGTACTTC	CAWSSSWEQYF
-	TRBV11-2	-	TRBJ2-1	TGTGCCAGCAGCTTAGTTAGTCCTCTACAATACAATGAGCAGTTCTTC	CASSLVSPLQYNEQFF
-	TRBV5-1	-	TRBJ1-1	TGCGCCAGCAGCGTTACATTGAACACTGAATCTTTCTTT	CASSVTLNTESFF
TRBD2	TRBV28	many	TRBJ2-2	TGTGCCAGCAGTTCTAGCGGGAGGGCTCGCGGGGAGCTGTTTTTT	CASSSSGRARGELFF
TRBD1	TRBV7-8	-	TRBJ1-3	TGTGCCAGCAGCATGGGGACAGTCTCTGGAAACACCATATATTTT	CASSMGTVSGNTIYF
-	TRBV6-1	many	TRBJ2-3	TGTGCCAGCATAACAGAAAGCACAGATACGCAGTATTTT	CASITESTDTQYF
-	TRBV6-1	few	TRBJ2-7	TGTGCCAGTCTTAGGGACCGAAGCTCCTACGAGCAGTACTTC	CASLRDRSSYEQYF
-	TRBV28	many	TRBJ1-5	TGTGCCAGCAGACCCGGGACGCCGAATCAGCCCCAGCATTTT	CASRPGTPNQPQHF
-	TRBV12-3/TRBV12-4	many	TRBJ1-2	TGTGCCAGCAGTTTAGGATTAAGCTATGGCTACACCTTC	CASSLGLSYGYTF
TRBD1	TRBV5-1	-	TRBJ1-1	TGCGCCAGCAGCTCGAAACAGGGGATGAACACTGAAGCTTTCTTT	CASSSKQGMNTEAFF
TRBD1	TRBV19	-	TRBJ2-2	TGTGCCAGTACCAGATGGGGGACAGGAGACACCGGGGAGCTGTTTTTT	CASTRWGTGDTGELFF